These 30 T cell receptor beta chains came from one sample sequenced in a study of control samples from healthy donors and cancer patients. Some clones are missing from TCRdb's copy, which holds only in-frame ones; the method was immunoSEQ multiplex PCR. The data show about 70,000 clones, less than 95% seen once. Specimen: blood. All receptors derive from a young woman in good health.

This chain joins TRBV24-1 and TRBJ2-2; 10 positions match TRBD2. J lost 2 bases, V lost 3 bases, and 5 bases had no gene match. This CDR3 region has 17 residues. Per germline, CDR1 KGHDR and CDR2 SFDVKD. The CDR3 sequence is CATSDPSGGENTGELFF. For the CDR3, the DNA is TGTGCCACCAGTGATCCTAGCGGGGGAGAAAACACCGGGGAGCTGTTTTTT.

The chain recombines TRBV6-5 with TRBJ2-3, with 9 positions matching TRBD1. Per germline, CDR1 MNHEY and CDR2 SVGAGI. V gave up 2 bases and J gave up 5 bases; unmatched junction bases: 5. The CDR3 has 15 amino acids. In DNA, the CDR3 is TGTGCCAGCAGTTACGGGGGACAGGGCGGAGATACGCAGTATTTT. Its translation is CASSYGGQGGDTQYF.

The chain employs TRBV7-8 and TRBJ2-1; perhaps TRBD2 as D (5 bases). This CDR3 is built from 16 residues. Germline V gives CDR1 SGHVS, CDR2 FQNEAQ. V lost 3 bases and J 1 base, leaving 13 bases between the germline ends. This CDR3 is CASSLGSGSSYNEQFF. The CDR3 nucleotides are TGTGCCAGCAGCTTGGGGTCTGGGAGTTCCTACAATGAGCAGTTCTTC.

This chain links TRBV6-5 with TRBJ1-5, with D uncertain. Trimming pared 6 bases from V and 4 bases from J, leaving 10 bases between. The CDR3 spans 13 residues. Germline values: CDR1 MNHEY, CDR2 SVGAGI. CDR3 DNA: TGTGCCAGCAGCAAGGTAATTAATCAGCCCCAGCATTTT. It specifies CASSKVINQPQHF.

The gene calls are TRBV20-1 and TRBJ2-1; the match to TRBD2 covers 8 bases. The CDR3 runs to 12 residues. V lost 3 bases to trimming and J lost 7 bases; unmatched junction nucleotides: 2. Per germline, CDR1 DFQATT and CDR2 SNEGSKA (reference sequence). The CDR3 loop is CSASSGTNEQFF. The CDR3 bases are TGCAGTGCTAGTAGCGGGACAAATGAGCAGTTCTTC.

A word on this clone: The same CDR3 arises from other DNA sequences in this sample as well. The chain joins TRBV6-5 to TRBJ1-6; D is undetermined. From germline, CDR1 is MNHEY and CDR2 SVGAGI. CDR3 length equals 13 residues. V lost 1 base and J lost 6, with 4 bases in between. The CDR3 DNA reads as TGTGCCAGCAGTTACTTTGTTAATTCACCCCTCCACTTT. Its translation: CASSYFVNSPLHF.

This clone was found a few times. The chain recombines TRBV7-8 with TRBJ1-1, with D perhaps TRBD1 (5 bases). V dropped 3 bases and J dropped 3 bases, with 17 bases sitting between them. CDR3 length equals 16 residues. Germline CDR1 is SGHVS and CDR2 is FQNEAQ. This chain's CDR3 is CASSFLQGIYYTEAFF. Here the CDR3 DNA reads TGTGCCAGCAGCTTTCTCCAGGGTATATACTACACTGAAGCTTTCTTT.

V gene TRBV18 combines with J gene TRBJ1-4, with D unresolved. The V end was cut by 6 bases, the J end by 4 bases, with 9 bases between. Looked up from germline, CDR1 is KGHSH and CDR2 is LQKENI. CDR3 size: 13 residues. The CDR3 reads CASSANLNEKLFF. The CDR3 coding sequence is TGTGCCAGCTCGGCTAACCTTAATGAAAAACTGTTTTTT. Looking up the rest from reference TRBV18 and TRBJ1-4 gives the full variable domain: NAGVMQNPRHLVRRRGQEARLRCSPMKGHSHVYWYRQLPEEGLKFMVYLQKENIIDESGMPKERFSAEFPKEGPSILRIQQVVRGDSAAYFCASSANLNEKLFFGSGTQLSVL.

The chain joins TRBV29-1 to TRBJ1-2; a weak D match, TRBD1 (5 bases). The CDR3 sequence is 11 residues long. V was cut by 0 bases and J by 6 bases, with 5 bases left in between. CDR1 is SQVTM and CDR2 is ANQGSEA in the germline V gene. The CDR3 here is CSVEEGDGYTF. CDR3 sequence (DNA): TGCAGCGTTGAAGAGGGGGATGGCTACACCTTC. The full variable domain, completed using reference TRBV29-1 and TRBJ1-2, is SAVISQKPSRDICQRGTSLTIQCQVDSQVTMMFWYRQQPGQSLTLIATANQGSEATYESGFVIDKFPISRPNLTFSTLTVSNMSPEDSSIYLCSVEEGDGYTFGSGTRLTVV.

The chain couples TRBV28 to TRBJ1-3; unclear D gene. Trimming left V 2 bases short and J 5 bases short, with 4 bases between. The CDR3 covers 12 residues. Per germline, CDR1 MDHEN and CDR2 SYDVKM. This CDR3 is CASSLRRNTIYF. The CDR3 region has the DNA TGTGCCAGCAGTTTACGGCGAAACACCATATATTTT.

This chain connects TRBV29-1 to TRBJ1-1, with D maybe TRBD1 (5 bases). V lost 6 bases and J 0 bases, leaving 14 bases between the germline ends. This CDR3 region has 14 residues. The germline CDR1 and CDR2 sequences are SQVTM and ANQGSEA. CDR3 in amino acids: CSVARDLLNTEAFF. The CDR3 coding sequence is TGCAGCGTCGCCAGGGACCTCTTGAACACTGAAGCTTTCTTT.

In nucleotides, the CDR3 is TGTGCCAGCAGTGCACCAGGGGATGGAAACACCATATATTTT. This translates into CASSAPGDGNTIYF. V gene TRBV25-1 combines with J gene TRBJ1-3; possibly TRBD1 for D (6 bases). Trimming removed 4 bases at V and 3 bases at J, with 10 bases between. CDR3 length equals 14 residues. Germline CDR1 reads MGHDK; CDR2 reads SYGVNS.

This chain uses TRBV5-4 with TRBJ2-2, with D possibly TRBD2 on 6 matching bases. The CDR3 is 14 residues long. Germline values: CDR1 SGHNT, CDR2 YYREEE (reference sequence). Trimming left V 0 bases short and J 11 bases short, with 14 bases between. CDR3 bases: TGTGCCAGCAGCTTGGCCGGCGGGGAGGAAGAGCTGTTTTTT. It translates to CASSLAGGEEELFF.

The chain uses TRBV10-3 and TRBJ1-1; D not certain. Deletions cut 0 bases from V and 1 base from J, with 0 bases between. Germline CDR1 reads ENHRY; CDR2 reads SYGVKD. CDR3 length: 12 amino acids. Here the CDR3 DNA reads TGTGCCATCAGTGAGTCGAACACTGAAGCTTTCTTT. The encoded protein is CAISESNTEAFF.

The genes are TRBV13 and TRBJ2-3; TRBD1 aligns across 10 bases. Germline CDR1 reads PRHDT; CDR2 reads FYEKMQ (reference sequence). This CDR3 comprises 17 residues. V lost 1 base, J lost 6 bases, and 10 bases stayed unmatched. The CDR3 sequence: CASSLATGGHSRDTQYF. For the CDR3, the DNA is TGTGCCAGCAGCTTAGCGACAGGGGGCCACTCTAGGGATACGCAGTATTTT.

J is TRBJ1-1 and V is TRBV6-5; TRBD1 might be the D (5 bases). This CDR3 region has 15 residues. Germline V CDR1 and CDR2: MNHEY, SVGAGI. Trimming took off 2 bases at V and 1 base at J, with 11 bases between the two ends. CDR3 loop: CASSYDRGPNTEAFF. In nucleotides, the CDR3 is TGTGCCAGCAGTTACGATCGGGGACCGAACACTGAAGCTTTCTTT.

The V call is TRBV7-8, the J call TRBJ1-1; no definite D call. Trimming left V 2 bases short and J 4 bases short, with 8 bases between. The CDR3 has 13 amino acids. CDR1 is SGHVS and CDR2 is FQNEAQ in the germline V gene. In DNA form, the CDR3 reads TGTGCCAGCAGCTTATATTCGGGCACTGAAGCTTTCTTT. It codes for CASSLYSGTEAFF.

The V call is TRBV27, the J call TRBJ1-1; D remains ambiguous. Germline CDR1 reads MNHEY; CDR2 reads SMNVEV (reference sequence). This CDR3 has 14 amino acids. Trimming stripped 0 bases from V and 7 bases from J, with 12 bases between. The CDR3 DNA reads TGTGCCAGCAGTTTATCGTTCACCGGGAGTGAAGCTTTCTTT. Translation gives CASSLSFTGSEAFF.

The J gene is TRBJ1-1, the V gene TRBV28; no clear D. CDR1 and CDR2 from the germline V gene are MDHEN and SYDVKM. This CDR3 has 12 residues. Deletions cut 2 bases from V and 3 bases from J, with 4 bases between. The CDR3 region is CASSLTYTEAFF. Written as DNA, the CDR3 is TGTGCCAGCAGTTTAACATACACTGAAGCTTTCTTT.

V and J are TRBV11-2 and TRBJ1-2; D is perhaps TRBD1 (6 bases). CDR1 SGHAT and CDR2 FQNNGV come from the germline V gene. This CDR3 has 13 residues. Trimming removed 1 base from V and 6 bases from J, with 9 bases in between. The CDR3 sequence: CASSLGRGDGYTF. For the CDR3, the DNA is TGTGCCAGCAGCTTAGGCAGGGGTGATGGCTACACCTTC.

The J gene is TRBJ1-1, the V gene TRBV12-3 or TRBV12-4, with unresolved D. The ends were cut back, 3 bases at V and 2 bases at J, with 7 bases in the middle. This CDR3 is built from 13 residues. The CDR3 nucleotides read TGTGCCAGCAGTTTCTCGGCTAACACTGAAGCTTTCTTT. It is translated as CASSFSANTEAFF.

CDR3 DNA sequence: TGTGCCAGCAGCTTGTGGCGGTCAGAGGATGAGCAGTTCTTC. Its protein product is CASSLWRSEDEQFF. The gene calls are TRBV5-4 and TRBJ2-1; the D is unclear. The CDR3 sequence is 14 residues long. With 1 base removed from V and 8 bases from J, the gap between germline ends came to 13 bases. CDR1 is SGHNT, CDR2 YYREEE, per germline (reference sequence).

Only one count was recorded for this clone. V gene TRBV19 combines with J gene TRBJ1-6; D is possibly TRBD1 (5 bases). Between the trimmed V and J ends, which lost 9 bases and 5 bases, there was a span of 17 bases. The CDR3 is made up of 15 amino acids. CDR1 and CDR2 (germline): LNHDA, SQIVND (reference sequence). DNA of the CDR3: TGTGCCAGCGCCGCGGGGCTGGGGAATAATTCACCCCTCCACTTT. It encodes CASAAGLGNNSPLHF.

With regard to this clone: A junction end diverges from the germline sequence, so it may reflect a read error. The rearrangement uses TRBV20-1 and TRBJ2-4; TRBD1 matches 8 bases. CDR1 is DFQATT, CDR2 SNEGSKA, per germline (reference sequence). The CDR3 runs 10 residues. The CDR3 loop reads CSARGTGIAF. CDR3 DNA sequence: TGCAGTGCTAGAGGGACAGGGATTGCCTTC.

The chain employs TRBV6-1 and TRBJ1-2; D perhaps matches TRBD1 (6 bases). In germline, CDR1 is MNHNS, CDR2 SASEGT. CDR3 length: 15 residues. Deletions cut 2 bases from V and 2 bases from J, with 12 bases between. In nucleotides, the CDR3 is TGTGCCAGCAGTGAATCGACAGGCTGGAACTATGGCTACACCTTC. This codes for CASSESTGWNYGYTF.

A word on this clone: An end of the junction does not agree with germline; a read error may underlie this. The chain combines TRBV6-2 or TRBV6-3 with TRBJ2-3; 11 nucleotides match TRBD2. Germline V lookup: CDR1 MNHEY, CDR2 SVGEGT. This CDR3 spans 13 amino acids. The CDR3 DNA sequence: TGTGCCAGCAGTTTCTCCACCGGGACTAGCGGTAATTTT. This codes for CASSFSTGTSGNF.

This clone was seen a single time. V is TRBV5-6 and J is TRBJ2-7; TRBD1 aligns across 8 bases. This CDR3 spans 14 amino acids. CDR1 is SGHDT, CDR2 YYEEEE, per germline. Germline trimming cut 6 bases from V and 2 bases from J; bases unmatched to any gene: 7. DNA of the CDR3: TGTGCCAGCAACAGACAGGGGAATACCTACGAGCAGTACTTC. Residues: CASNRQGNTYEQYF.

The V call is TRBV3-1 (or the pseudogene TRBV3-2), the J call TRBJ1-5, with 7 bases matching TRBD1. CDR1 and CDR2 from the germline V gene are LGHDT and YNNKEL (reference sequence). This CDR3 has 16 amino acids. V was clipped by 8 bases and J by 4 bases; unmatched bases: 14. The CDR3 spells CASRDSRFDGNQPQHF. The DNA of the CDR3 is TGTGCCAGCCGGGACAGCCGATTTGACGGTAATCAGCCCCAGCATTTT.

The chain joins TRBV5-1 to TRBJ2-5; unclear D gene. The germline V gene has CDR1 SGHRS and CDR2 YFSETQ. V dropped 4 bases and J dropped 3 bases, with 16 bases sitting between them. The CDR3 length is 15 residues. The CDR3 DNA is TGCGCCAGCAGCCGTTCCCCGCCGGAAAAAGAGACCCAGTACTTC. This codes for CASSRSPPEKETQYF. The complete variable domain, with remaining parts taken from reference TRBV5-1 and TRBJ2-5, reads KAGVTQTPRYLIKTRGQQVTLSCSPISGHRSVSWYQQTPGQGLQFLFEYFSETQRNKGNFPGRFSGRQFSNSRSEMNVSTLELGDSALYLCASSRSPPEKETQYFGPGTRLLVL.

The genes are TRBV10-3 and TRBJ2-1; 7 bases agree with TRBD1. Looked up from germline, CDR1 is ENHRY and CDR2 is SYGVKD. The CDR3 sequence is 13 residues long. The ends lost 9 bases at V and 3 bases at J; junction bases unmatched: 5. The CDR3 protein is CAMARDSYNEQFF. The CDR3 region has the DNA TGTGCCATGGCACGGGACAGCTACAATGAGCAGTTCTTC.